The clone carrying this TCR beta chain appeared a single time. Antigen unknown. This sample is drawn from a study of T cell repertoires in cytomegalovirus infection. The study, taken as a whole, reports: Carriage of CMV together with the relevant HLA was identifiable through cumulative public TCR beta family frequency.

TCRdb analysed the reads with MiXCR anew, one entry per CDR3 protein. The top ten clones hold about a tenth of a sample with 490,000 or so distinct CDR3 sequences, about 10% of them seen once. Germline loops: CDR1 SGHDT, CDR2 YYEEEE. This CDR3 is 17 amino acids long. Trimming cost V 4 bases and J 0 bases; bases outside gene matches: 8. Sequences were obtained from PBMCs. The TCR originated in a human donor in good health (CMV status not recorded). Some clones in this sample may be carry-over from other donors' samples. The V gene is TRBV5-6, the J gene TRBJ1-1; TRBD1 matches 11 bases. The CDR3 DNA is TGTGCCAGCAGCCTGGACAGGGGGCTAGTTTTGAACACTGAAGCTTTCTTT. Amino acid sequence: CASSLDRGLVLNTEAFF.